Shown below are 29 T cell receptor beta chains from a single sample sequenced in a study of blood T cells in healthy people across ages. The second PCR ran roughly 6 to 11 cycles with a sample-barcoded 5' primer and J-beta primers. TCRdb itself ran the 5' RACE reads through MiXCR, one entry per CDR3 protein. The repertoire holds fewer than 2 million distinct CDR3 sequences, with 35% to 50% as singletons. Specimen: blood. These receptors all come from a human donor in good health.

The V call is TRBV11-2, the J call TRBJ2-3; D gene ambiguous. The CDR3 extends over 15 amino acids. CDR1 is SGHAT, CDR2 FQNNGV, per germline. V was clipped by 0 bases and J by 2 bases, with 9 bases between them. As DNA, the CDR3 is TGTGCCAGCAGCTTAGAGCGGTATGACACAGATACGCAGTATTTT. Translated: CASSLERYDTDTQYF.

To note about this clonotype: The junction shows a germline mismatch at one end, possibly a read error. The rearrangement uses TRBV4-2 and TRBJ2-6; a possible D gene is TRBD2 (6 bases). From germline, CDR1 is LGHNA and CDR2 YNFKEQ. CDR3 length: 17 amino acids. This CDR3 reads CASNQDQTGAGANVLTF. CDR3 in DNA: TGTGCCAGCAACCAAGATCAAACGGGGGCTGGGGCCAACGTCCTGACTTTC.

The CDR3 here is CASSLGNIGDSNEKLFF. The CDR3 DNA follows: TGTGCCAGCAGTTTAGGAAATATCGGGGACTCTAATGAAAAACTGTTTTTT. This chain uses TRBV28 with TRBJ1-4; perhaps TRBD1 as D (5 bases). The CDR3 covers 17 residues. Trimming removed 2 bases from V and 3 bases from J, with 16 bases in between. CDR1 is MDHEN, CDR2 SYDVKM, per germline.

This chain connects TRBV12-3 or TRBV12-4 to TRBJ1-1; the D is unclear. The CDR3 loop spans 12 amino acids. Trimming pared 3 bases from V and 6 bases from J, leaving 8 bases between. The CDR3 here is CASSFYTSEAFF. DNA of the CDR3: TGTGCCAGCAGTTTTTACACATCTGAAGCTTTCTTT.

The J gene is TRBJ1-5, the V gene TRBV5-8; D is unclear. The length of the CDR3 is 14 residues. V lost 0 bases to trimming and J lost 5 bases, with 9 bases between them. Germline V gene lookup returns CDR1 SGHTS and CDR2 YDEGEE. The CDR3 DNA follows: TGTGCCAGCAGCTTGGCTATGGGGTATCAGCCCCAGCATTTT. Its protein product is CASSLAMGYQPQHF.

In DNA, the CDR3 is TGTGCCAGCAGCCCTGACAGGGGAGCCTCTGGGGCCAACGTCCTGACTTTC. Encoded protein: CASSPDRGASGANVLTF. The chain couples TRBV13 to TRBJ2-6, with TRBD1 identical over 8 bases. The CDR3 runs 17 residues. Per germline, CDR1 PRHDT and CDR2 FYEKMQ (reference sequence). After removal of 5 bases from V and 0 bases from J, the junction contained 6 bases not matched to a gene. The variable domain in full, with the rest retrieved from reference TRBV13 and TRBJ2-6, is AAGVIQSPRHLIKEKRETATLKCYPIPRHDTVYWYQQGPGQDPQFLISFYEKMQSDKGSIPDRFSAQQFSDYHSELNMSSLELGDSALYFCASSPDRGASGANVLTFGAGSRLTVL.

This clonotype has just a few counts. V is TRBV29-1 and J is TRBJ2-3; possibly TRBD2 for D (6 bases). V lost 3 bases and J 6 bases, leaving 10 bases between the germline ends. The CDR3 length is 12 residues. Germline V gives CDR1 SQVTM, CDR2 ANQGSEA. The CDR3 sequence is CSVDWEADTQYF. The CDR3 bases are TGCAGCGTTGACTGGGAGGCGGATACGCAGTATTTT.

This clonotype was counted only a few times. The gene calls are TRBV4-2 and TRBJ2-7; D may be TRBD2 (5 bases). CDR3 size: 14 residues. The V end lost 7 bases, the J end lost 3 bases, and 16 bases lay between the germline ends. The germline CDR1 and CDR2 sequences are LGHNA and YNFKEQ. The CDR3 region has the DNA TGTGCCAGCACCAAAGGGTACGGGGACTACGAGCAGTACTTC. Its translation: CASTKGYGDYEQYF.

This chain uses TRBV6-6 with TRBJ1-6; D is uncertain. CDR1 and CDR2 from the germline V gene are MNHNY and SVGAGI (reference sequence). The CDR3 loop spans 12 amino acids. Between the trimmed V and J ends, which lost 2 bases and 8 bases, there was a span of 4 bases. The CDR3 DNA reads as TGTGCCAGCAGTTACCGGGATTCACCCCTCCACTTT. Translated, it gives CASSYRDSPLHF.

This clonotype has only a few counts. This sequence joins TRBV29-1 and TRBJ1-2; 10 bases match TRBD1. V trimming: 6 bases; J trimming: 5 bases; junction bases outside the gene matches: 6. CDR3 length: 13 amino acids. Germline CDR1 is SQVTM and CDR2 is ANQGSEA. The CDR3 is CSVPWDRGYGYTF. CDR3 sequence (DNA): TGCAGCGTCCCTTGGGACAGGGGATATGGCTACACCTTC.

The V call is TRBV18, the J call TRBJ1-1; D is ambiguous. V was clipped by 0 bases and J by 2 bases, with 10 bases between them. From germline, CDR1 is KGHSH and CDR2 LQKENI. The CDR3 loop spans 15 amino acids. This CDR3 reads CASSPPEGLNTEAFF. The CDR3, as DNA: TGTGCCAGCTCACCACCCGAGGGTCTTAACACTGAAGCTTTCTTT.

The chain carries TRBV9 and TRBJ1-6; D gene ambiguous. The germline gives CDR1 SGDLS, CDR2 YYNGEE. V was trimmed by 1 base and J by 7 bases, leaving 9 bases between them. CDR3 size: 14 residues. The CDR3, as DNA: TGTGCCAGCAGCGTATCGGTCACAAATTCACCCCTCCACTTT. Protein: CASSVSVTNSPLHF.

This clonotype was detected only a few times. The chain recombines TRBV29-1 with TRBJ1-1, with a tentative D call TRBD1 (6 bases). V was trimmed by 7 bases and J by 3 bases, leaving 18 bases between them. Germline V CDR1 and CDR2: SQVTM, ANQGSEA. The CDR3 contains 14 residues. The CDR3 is CSAGPQGGHTEAFF. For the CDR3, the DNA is TGCAGCGCAGGTCCACAGGGAGGTCACACTGAAGCTTTCTTT.

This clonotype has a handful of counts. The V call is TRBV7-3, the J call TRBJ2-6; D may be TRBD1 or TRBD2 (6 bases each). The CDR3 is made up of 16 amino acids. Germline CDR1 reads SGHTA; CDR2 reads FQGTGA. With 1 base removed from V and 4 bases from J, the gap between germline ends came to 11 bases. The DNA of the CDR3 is TGTGCCAGCAGCTTAAGTGGGGGGCCCGGGGCCAACGTCCTGACTTTC. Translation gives CASSLSGGPGANVLTF. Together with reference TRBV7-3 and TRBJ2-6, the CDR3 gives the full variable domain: GAGVSQTPSNKVTEKGKYVELRCDPISGHTALYWYRQSLGQGPEFLIYFQGTGAADDSGLPNDRFFAVRPEGSVSTLKIQRTERGDSAVYLCASSLSGGPGANVLTFGAGSRLTVL.

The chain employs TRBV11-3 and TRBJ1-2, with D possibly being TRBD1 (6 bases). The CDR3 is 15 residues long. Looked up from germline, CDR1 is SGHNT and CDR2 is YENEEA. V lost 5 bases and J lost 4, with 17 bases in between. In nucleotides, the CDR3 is TGTGCCAGCAGCCTAGGGGGTCGGATGATCTATGGCTACACCTTC. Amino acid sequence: CASSLGGRMIYGYTF.

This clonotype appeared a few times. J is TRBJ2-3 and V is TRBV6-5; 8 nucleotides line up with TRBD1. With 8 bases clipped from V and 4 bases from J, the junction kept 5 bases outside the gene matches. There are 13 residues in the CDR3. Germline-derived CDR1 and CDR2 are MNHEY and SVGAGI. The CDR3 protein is CASQDRGADTQYF. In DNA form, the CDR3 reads TGTGCCAGCCAAGACAGGGGCGCAGATACGCAGTATTTT.

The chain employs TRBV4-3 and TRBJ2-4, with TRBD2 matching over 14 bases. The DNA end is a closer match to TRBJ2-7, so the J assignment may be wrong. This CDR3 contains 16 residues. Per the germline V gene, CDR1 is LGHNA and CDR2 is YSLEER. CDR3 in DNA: TGCGCCAGCAGTCTGGGACTAGCGGGGGAGGCTGACGAGCAGTACTTC. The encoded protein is CASSLGLAGEADEQYF.

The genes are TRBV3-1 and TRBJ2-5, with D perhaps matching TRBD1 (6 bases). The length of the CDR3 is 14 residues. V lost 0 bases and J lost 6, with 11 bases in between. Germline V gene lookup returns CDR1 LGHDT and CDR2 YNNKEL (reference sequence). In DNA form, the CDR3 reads TGTGCCAGCAGCCAAGAACCAGGGGTCAAGACCCAGTACTTC. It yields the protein CASSQEPGVKTQYF.

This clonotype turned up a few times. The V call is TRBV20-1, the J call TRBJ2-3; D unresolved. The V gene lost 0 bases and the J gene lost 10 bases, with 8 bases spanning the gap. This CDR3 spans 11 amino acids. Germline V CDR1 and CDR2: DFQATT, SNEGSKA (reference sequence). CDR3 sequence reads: CSARDPVSQYF. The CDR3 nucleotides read TGCAGTGCTAGAGACCCGGTGTCGCAGTATTTT.

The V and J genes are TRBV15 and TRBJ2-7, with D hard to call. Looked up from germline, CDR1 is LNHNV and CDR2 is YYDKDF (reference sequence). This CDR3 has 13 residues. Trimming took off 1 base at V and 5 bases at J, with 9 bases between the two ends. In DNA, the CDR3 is TGTGCCACCAGCAGAGTTGTAGGAAACGAGCAGTACTTC. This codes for CATSRVVGNEQYF.

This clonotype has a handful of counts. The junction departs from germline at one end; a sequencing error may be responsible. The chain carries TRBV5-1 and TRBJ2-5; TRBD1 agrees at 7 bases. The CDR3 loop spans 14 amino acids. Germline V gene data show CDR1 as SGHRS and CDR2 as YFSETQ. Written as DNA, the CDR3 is TGCGCCTGCAGCGCAGGACAGGCCCAAGAGACCCAGTACTTC. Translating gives CACSAGQAQETQYF.

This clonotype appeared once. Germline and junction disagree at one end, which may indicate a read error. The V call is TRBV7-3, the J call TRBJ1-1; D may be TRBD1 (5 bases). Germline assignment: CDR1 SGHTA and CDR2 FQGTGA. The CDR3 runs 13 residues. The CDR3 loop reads CTSSSTVNTEAFF. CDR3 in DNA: TGTACCAGCAGCTCGACAGTGAACACTGAAGCTTTCTTT.

The CDR3 coding sequence is TGTGCCAGCTCACCACCGCGACAGGGAGGTTACTACGAGCAGTACTTC. This translates into CASSPPRQGGYYEQYF. The rearrangement links TRBV18 to TRBJ2-7; maybe TRBD1 (7 bases). V dropped 0 bases and J dropped 3 bases, with 15 bases sitting between them. The CDR3 spans 16 residues. Germline V gene lookup returns CDR1 KGHSH and CDR2 LQKENI.

CDR3 sequence reads: CASSVGWDMRGYTF. The CDR3 coding sequence is TGTGCCAGCAGCGTAGGCTGGGACATGAGGGGCTACACCTTC. The genes are TRBV9 and TRBJ1-2, with TRBD1 as a possible D gene (6 bases). The CDR3 covers 14 residues. Germline V CDR1 and CDR2: SGDLS, YYNGEE. Trimming removed 0 bases at V and 8 bases at J, with 14 bases between.

Here the CDR3 reads CSASRVGTEAFF. In DNA form, the CDR3 reads TGCAGTGCTAGTAGGGTCGGCACCGAAGCTTTCTTT. The chain has TRBV20-1 and TRBJ1-1; D gene ambiguous. Between the trimmed V and J ends, which lost 3 bases and 8 bases, there was a span of 13 bases. CDR1 and CDR2 from the germline V gene are DFQATT and SNEGSKA (reference sequence). The CDR3 runs to 12 residues.

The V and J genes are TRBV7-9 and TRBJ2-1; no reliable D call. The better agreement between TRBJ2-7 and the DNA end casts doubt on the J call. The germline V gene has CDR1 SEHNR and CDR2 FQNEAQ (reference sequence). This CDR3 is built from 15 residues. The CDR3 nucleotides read TGTGCCAGCAGCCCCCGAATATACTCCTACAATGAGCAGTACTTC. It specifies CASSPRIYSYNEQYF.

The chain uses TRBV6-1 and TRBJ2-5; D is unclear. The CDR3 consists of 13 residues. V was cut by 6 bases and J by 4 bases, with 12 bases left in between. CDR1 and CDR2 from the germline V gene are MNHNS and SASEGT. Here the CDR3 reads CASSYTPGETQYF. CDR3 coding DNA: TGTGCCAGCAGCTACACCCCGGGAGAGACCCAGTACTTC.

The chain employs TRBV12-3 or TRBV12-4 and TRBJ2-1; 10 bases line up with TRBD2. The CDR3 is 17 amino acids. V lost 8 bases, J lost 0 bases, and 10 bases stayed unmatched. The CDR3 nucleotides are TGTGCCAGCGGTCTCCCACTAGCGGGGAACTCCTACAATGAGCAGTTCTTC. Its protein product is CASGLPLAGNSYNEQFF.

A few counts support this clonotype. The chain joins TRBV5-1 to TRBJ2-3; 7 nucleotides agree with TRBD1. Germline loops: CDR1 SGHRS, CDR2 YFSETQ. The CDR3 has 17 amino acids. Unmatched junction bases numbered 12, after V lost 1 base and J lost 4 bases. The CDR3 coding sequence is TGCGCCAGCAGCTTGACCCCAGGGGGTGGGGGTCCAGATACGCAGTATTTT. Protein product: CASSLTPGGGGPDTQYF.